The 16 T cell receptor beta chains presented below share a single source sample, sequenced in a study of early stage breast cancer tumors. This table comes from immunoSEQ multiplex PCR, and its TCRdb copy is limited to in-frame clones, with some not included. The table shows fewer than 35,000 clones, with roughly two thirds occurring only once. Sequenced input: blood. These receptors originate from a person aged 45-65 years with breast cancer.

The genes are TRBV29-1 and TRBJ1-2, with a weak D call TRBD1 (6 bases). The CDR3 has 14 residues. Trimming cost V 7 bases and J 4 bases, with 19 bases left between them. Germline V gene lookup returns CDR1 SQVTM and CDR2 ANQGSEA. DNA of the CDR3: TGCAGCGCCCTCCAAACAGGGCAGGGCTATGGCTACACCTTC. It is translated as CSALQTGQGYGYTF.

The rearrangement links TRBV7-3 to TRBJ2-2; D uncertain. Between the trimmed V and J ends, which lost 2 bases and 3 bases, there was a span of 4 bases. CDR1 and CDR2 from the germline V gene are SGHTA and FQGTGA. The CDR3 extends over 13 amino acids. The chain's CDR3 is CASSLVDTGELFF. The CDR3 bases are TGTGCCAGCAGCTTAGTGGACACCGGGGAGCTGTTTTTT.

This clone was counted a few times. The V gene is TRBV5-5, the J gene TRBJ1-1; TRBD1 matches 10 bases. The germline CDR1 and CDR2 sequences are SGHKS and YYEKEE (reference sequence). The V and J ends lost 5 bases and 3 bases, in that order; junction bases with no gene match: 4. The CDR3 totals 14 residues. CDR3 loop: CASRLGQGYTEAFF. The CDR3 coding sequence is TGTGCCAGCAGACTGGGACAGGGGTACACTGAAGCTTTCTTT.

This clone has a handful of counts. V is TRBV6-1 and J is TRBJ1-2; a possible D gene is TRBD1 (5 bases). Per germline, CDR1 MNHNS and CDR2 SASEGT. Trimming cost V 4 bases and J 1 base, with 19 bases left between them. The CDR3 length is 17 residues. CDR3 sequence (DNA): TGTGCCAGCAGTGCCAACAATCGGGGCAGCAGTAACTATGGCTACACCTTC. It specifies CASSANNRGSSNYGYTF.

This clone was picked up a small number of times. The V call is TRBV4-1, the J call TRBJ2-3; no clear D gene. V was clipped by 0 bases and J by 0 bases, with 16 bases between them. The germline V gene has CDR1 MGHRA and CDR2 YSYEKL. The CDR3 runs 18 residues. CDR3 residues: CASSQEKVWALSTDTQYF. DNA of the CDR3: TGCGCCAGCAGCCAAGAGAAAGTCTGGGCCCTCAGCACAGATACGCAGTATTTT.

This rearrangement joins TRBV11-3 to TRBJ2-5, with 7 bases fitting TRBD1. Germline V lookup: CDR1 SGHNT, CDR2 YENEEA. V was pared by 1 base and J by 2 bases, with 7 bases of the junction left unmatched. The CDR3 runs to 16 residues. The CDR3 loop reads CASSLGQGVGQETQYF. The CDR3 region has the DNA TGTGCCAGCAGCTTAGGACAGGGAGTGGGACAAGAGACCCAGTACTTC. Looking up the rest from reference TRBV11-3 and TRBJ2-5 gives the full variable domain: EAGVVQSPRYKIIEKKQPVAFWCNPISGHNTLYWYLQNLGQGPELLIRYENEEAVDDSQLPKDRFSAERLKGVDSTLKIQPAELGDSAVYLCASSLGQGVGQETQYFGPGTRLLVL.

For this clone: The junction and the germline gene differ at one end; a read error may be behind it. This chain links TRBV10-3 with TRBJ2-3; a weak D match, TRBD1 (5 bases). In germline, CDR1 is ENHRY, CDR2 SYGVKD. The CDR3 contains 14 residues. CDR3 sequence reads: CASSYTPGTDTQYF. The CDR3 region has the DNA TGTGCCAGCAGTTACACCCCAGGGACAGATACGCAGTATTTT.

This chain uses TRBV1 with TRBJ1-2; TRBD1 was called by the table and not checked on the DNA. TRBV1 is marked as a pseudogene. The CDR3 is made up of 14 amino acids. The CDR3 sequence is CTSSRDRGRHGYTF. The CDR3 DNA reads TGCACCAGCAGCCGGGACAGGGGGCGTCATGGCTACACCTTC.

This clone was counted a single time. The chain recombines TRBV4-1 with TRBJ1-1; D unresolved. This CDR3 contains 15 residues. CDR1 is MGHRA and CDR2 is YSYEKL in the germline V gene. The V and J ends lost 0 bases and 1 base respectively, with 9 bases between them. The CDR3 reads CASSQDRTWNTEAFF. CDR3 nucleotides: TGCGCCAGCAGCCAAGACAGGACTTGGAACACTGAAGCTTTCTTT.

The chain employs TRBV27 and TRBJ2-1, with D perhaps TRBD1 (6 bases). Germline values: CDR1 MNHEY, CDR2 SMNVEV (reference sequence). The CDR3 is 14 amino acids. V lost 3 bases and J 7 bases, leaving 13 bases between the germline ends. The CDR3 loop is CASSLGPRGNEQFF. The CDR3 DNA sequence: TGTGCCAGCAGTTTGGGCCCGAGGGGGAATGAGCAGTTCTTC.

This chain links TRBV5-1 with TRBJ2-3; D is unclear. Germline CDR1 is SGHRS and CDR2 is YFSETQ. This CDR3 region has 14 residues. V was cut by 4 bases and J by 0 bases, with 9 bases left in between. CDR3 DNA: TGCGCCAGCAGCCCGAAACCTAGCACAGATACGCAGTATTTT. It codes for CASSPKPSTDTQYF.

The rearrangement uses TRBV9 and TRBJ1-3, with D maybe TRBD1 (6 bases). The V gene's germline CDR1 is SGDLS and CDR2 YYNGEE. Between the trimmed V and J ends, which lost 4 bases and 0 bases, there was a span of 11 bases. The length of the CDR3 is 15 residues. CDR3 in DNA: TGTGCCAGCAGCCCGAGGGGGTTCTCTGGAAACACCATATATTTT. Amino acid sequence: CASSPRGFSGNTIYF.

The CDR3 sequence is CASSLSGSNTEAFF. The CDR3 DNA reads as TGCGCCAGCAGCTTGTCAGGTTCGAACACTGAAGCTTTCTTT. V is TRBV5-1 and J is TRBJ1-1; D gene unclear. The ends were cut back, 1 base at V and 1 base at J, with 8 bases in the middle. CDR1 and CDR2 from the germline V gene are SGHRS and YFSETQ. The CDR3 totals 14 residues.

In its sample, this clone was seen once. V and J are TRBV7-6 and TRBJ2-5, with D maybe TRBD1 (5 bases). V was clipped by 7 bases and J by 2 bases, with 14 bases between them. This CDR3 has 14 amino acids. Germline CDR1 is SGHVS and CDR2 is FNYEAQ. Here the CDR3 reads CASTSSGFQETQYF. In DNA, the CDR3 is TGTGCCAGCACGTCATCAGGGTTTCAAGAGACCCAGTACTTC.

The V gene is TRBV2, the J gene TRBJ2-2, with 11 bases matching TRBD2. CDR3 length equals 15 residues. Germline CDR1 SNHLY, CDR2 FYNNEI. J lost 3 bases, V lost 4 bases, and 1 base had no gene match. The CDR3 here is CASSGTSGYTGELFF. Here the CDR3 DNA reads TGTGCCAGCAGTGGGACTAGCGGGTACACCGGGGAGCTGTTTTTT.

This clone occurred a few times. The chain carries TRBV5-1 and TRBJ1-2; 9 bases are a match to TRBD1. Trimming removed 7 bases from V and 4 bases from J; junction bases left unmatched: 8. The CDR3 has 14 amino acids. Germline V gene data show CDR1 as SGHRS and CDR2 as YFSETQ. Written as DNA, the CDR3 is TGCGCCAGCGCCCCCTTGGACAGGGGCTATGGCTACACCTTC. Translated: CASAPLDRGYGYTF.